Listed below are T cell receptor beta chains from one sample, sequenced in a study of cytomegalovirus exposure and HLA in healthy donors. Clones were read by immunoSEQ multiplex PCR, and TCRdb kept only the in-frame ones, dropping some. Here the sample spans some 100,000 clones, 76% being singletons. The source material was PBMCs. These receptors were taken from a man aged 40-49 years in good health and CMV-seronegative. Both conserved end residues are part of each CDR3. A D gene is named only where the DNA matches it firmly. Not all rows give a size; the values are once, few, many and, for expanded clones, a class.

>TRBD1|TRBJ2-7|TRBV7-9|.
CASSFGTGNYEQYF
TGTGCCAGCAGCTTTGGGACAGGTAACTACGAGCAGTACTTC
>.|TRBJ1-2|TRBV12-5|.
CASGLGAGDYGYTF
TGTGCTAGTGGTTTGGGGGCGGGGGACTATGGCTACACCTTC
>TRBD2|TRBJ2-3|TRBV5-4|.
CASSLGASGGPDTQYF
TGTGCCAGCAGCTTGGGGGCTAGCGGGGGACCAGATACGCAGTATTTT
>.|TRBJ2-3|TRBV9|few
CASSVASPGDTQYF
TGTGCCAGCAGCGTAGCTTCTCCAGGGGATACGCAGTATTTT
>TRBD2|TRBJ2-2|TRBV11-2|.
CASSLRWGGRESTGELFF
TGTGCCAGCAGCCTACGATGGGGGGGGAGGGAGTCCACCGGGGAGCTGTTTTTT
>TRBD1|TRBJ1-4|TRBV5-4|.
CASSTGQGGSTNEKLFF
TGTGCCAGCAGCACGGGACAGGGAGGGAGCACTAATGAAAAACTGTTTTTT
>TRBD2|TRBJ2-5|TRBV6-5|once
CASRLAGGPYETQYF
TGTGCCAGCCGACTAGCGGGGGGGCCCTATGAGACCCAGTACTTC
>.|TRBJ1-2|TRBV6-1|.
CASSEATGEDYGYTF
TGTGCCAGCAGTGAAGCTACGGGGGAGGACTATGGCTACACCTTC
>.|TRBJ2-7|TRBV5-5|.
CASSPPGYEQYF
TGTGCCAGCAGTCCTCCAGGATACGAGCAGTACTTC
>TRBD1|TRBJ1-2|TRBV18|.
CASSQRTGGAGYGYTF
TGTGCCAGCTCACAACGGACAGGGGGCGCGGGCTATGGCTACACCTTC
>.|TRBJ1-1|TRBV2|once
CASRPGVRREAFF
TGTGCCAGCAGGCCGGGCGTCCGGAGGGAAGCTTTCTTT
>.|TRBJ1-1|TRBV19|once
CASSRDGGVSEAFF
TGTGCCAGTAGCAGGGACGGGGGGGTCTCTGAAGCTTTCTTT
>.|TRBJ1-2|TRBV6-6|.
CASSYSTGINGYTF
TGTGCCAGCAGTTACTCCACAGGGATTAATGGCTACACCTTC
>.|TRBJ2-1|TRBV7-8|.
CASTNHLRGGQNEQFF
TGTGCCAGCACCAACCACCTGAGGGGGGGCCAGAATGAGCAGTTCTTC
>.|TRBJ2-3|TRBV7-3|.
CASSRDSTSTDTQYF
TGTGCCAGCAGCCGGGACTCTACTAGCACAGATACGCAGTATTTT
>.|TRBJ2-5|TRBV18|.
CASSPPGAGHGETQYF
TGTGCCAGCTCACCACCGGGTGCCGGACATGGAGAGACCCAGTACTTC
>TRBD1|TRBJ1-2|TRBV6-6|few
CASSLGQGNYGYTF
TGTGCCAGCAGTCTGGGACAGGGGAACTATGGCTACACCTTC
>TRBD1|TRBJ2-7|TRBV7-9|.
CASSPPGQARNEQYF
TGTGCCAGCAGCCCGCCCGGACAGGCAAGGAACGAGCAGTACTTC
>TRBD2|TRBJ2-7|TRBV27|once
CASSFRPSGGTYEQYF
TGTGCCAGCAGTTTTAGACCTAGCGGGGGGACCTACGAGCAGTACTTC
>.|TRBJ2-1|TRBV18|.
CASSPPFGGGEQFF
TGTGCCAGCTCACCACCGTTCGGAGGAGGTGAGCAGTTCTTC
>.|TRBJ1-1|TRBV7-2|.
CASRQKGDRAFF
TGTGCCAGCAGGCAAAAGGGGGATCGGGCTTTCTTT
>TRBD1|TRBJ2-5|TRBV13|once
CASSPRGQAYQETQYF
TGTGCCAGCAGCCCGAGAGGACAGGCCTACCAAGAGACCCAGTACTTC
>TRBD1|TRBJ1-2|TRBV5-5|.
CASSDYRGAPYGYTF
TGTGCCAGCAGCGACTACAGGGGGGCTCCCTATGGCTACACCTTC
>.|TRBJ1-4|TRBV6-1|.
CASSVWGPEKLFF
TGTGCCAGCAGTGTATGGGGCCCAGAAAAACTGTTTTTT
>.|TRBJ1-3|TRBV11-3|.
CASSLVPGSTIYF
TGTGCCAGCAGCTTAGTACCGGGGTCCACCATATATTTT
>.|TRBJ2-2|TRBV19|.
CASSISPAVNTGELFF
TGTGCCAGTAGTATCAGCCCAGCGGTGAACACCGGGGAGCTGTTTTTT
>.|TRBJ2-3|TRBV5-1|.
CASSPNTDTQYF
TGCGCCAGCAGCCCAAACACAGATACGCAGTATTTT
>TRBD1|TRBJ1-1|TRBV10-3|.
CATRQGQNTEAFF
TGTGCCACGCGACAGGGGCAGAACACTGAAGCTTTCTTT
>.|TRBJ1-2|TRBV6-1|few
CASSEFVQAYGYTF
TGTGCCAGCAGTGAATTTGTACAGGCCTATGGCTACACCTTC
>.|TRBJ2-3|TRBV7-3|.
CASSQVPNGRQYF
TGTGCCAGCAGCCAAGTTCCCAACGGGAGGCAGTATTTT
>TRBD1|TRBJ1-2|TRBV5-4|.
CASSLDDRGHGYTF
TGTGCCAGCAGCTTGGATGACAGGGGGCATGGCTACACCTTC
>TRBD1|TRBJ1-1|TRBV19|.
CASSPRTGEGTEAFF
TGTGCCAGTAGTCCACGGACAGGGGAGGGAACTGAAGCTTTCTTT
>.|TRBJ1-6|TRBV25-1|few
CASSELLENSPLHF
TGTGCCAGCAGTGAATTGTTAGAGAATTCACCCCTCCACTTT
>TRBD1|TRBJ1-1|TRBV28|.
CASSSPGGAYTEAFF
TGTGCCAGCAGTTCACCAGGGGGCGCATACACTGAAGCTTTCTTT
>TRBD1|TRBJ2-5|TRBV5-6|.
CASSLEGGSVFETQYF
TGTGCCAGCAGCTTGGAAGGGGGCTCGGTATTTGAGACCCAGTACTTC
>TRBD1|TRBJ1-1|TRBV29-1|.
CSVVGQQNTEAFF
TGCAGCGTTGTGGGACAGCAGAACACTGAAGCTTTCTTT
>TRBD2|TRBJ2-5|TRBV7-6|.
CASSRGAGGETQYF
TGTGCCAGCAGCCGGGGGGCGGGGGGGGAGACCCAGTACTTC
>TRBD1|TRBJ2-5|TRBV5-1|.
CASSLTGQGKETQYF
TGCGCCAGCAGCTTAACGGGACAGGGCAAAGAGACCCAGTACTTC
>.|TRBJ1-1|TRBV27|.
CASSLVAGAMNTEAFF
TGTGCCAGCAGTTTAGTAGCAGGGGCCATGAACACTGAAGCTTTCTTT
>.|TRBJ2-3|TRBV28|few
CASTGYRDTQYF
TGTGCCAGTACAGGATACAGGGATACGCAGTATTTT
>TRBD1|TRBJ1-5|TRBV6-6|.
CASSSGTGYSNQPQHF
TGTGCCAGCAGTTCCGGGACAGGGTATAGCAATCAGCCCCAGCATTTT
>.|TRBJ2-5|TRBV28|.
CASSSVFDQYF
TGTGCCAGCAGTTCAGTGTTTGACCAGTACTTC
>TRBD2|TRBJ2-3|TRBV7-7|.
CASSYGTSLLDTQYF
TGTGCCAGCAGCTACGGGACTAGCCTGCTGGATACGCAGTATTTT
>TRBD1|TRBJ2-5|TRBV12-5|.
CASGGDREETQYF
TGTGCTAGTGGCGGGGACAGGGAAGAGACCCAGTACTTC
>.|TRBJ2-1|TRBV5-5|.
CASSRGLNNEQFF
TGTGCCAGCAGCCGCGGACTGAACAATGAGCAGTTCTTC
>TRBD2|TRBJ2-2|TRBV29-1|.
CSVEGRGDTGELFF
TGCAGCGTTGAGGGGCGGGGGGACACCGGGGAGCTGTTTTTT
>TRBD2|TRBJ2-1|TRBV7-2|.
CASSFPGLPNYNEQFF
TGTGCCAGCAGCTTTCCGGGACTACCCAACTACAATGAGCAGTTCTTC
>.|TRBJ1-5|TRBV12-5|.
CASVTGFSNQPQHF
TGTGCTAGTGTTACGGGGTTTAGCAATCAGCCCCAGCATTTT
>.|TRBJ1-1|TRBV6-1|once
CASINWGDTEAFF
TGTGCCAGCATTAATTGGGGGGACACTGAAGCTTTCTTT
>.|TRBJ2-3|TRBV7-3|.
CASSSGPTDTQYF
TGTGCCAGCAGCTCAGGGCCCACAGATACGCAGTATTTT
>TRBD1|TRBJ1-4|TRBV5-1|.
CASSTGQNNEKLFF
TGCGCCAGCAGCACGGGACAGAACAATGAAAAACTGTTTTTT
>TRBD1|TRBJ1-2|TRBV5-1|.
CASSLVGTGNYGYTF
TGCGCCAGCAGCTTGGTTGGGACAGGGAACTATGGCTACACCTTC
>.|TRBJ1-4|TRBV5-1|.
CASSFQGNEKLFF
TGCGCCAGCAGCTTTCAGGGGAATGAAAAACTGTTTTTT